The 8 T cell receptor beta chains below were found in one sample sequenced in a study of monozygotic twins with inflammatory bowel disease. Using the 5' RACE reads, TCRdb records one entry per CDR3 protein without DNA. The listing contains approximately 150,000 distinct CDR3 sequences. The material sequenced was blood. All receptors derive from a human donor with ulcerative colitis or Crohn's disease, or a healthy co-twin of an affected twin (not recorded which).

This chain links TRBV5-1 with TRBJ1-1. CDR1 SGHRS and CDR2 YFSETQ come from the germline V gene. The CDR3 is 14 amino acids. This CDR3 reads CASSLGPLNTEAFF.

This chain joins TRBV6-2 or TRBV6-3 and TRBJ1-5; TCRdb picks TRBD1, but there is no DNA to check that call. CDR1 is MNHEY and CDR2 is SVGEGT in the germline V gene. There are 14 residues in the CDR3. The CDR3 loop is CASSTTGGGSPQHF.

The rearrangement uses TRBV6-2 or TRBV6-3 and TRBJ2-7; TCRdb calls TRBD1, which cannot be checked without DNA. This CDR3 is built from 15 residues. The germline CDR1 and CDR2 sequences are MNHEY and SVGEGT. CDR3 sequence reads: CASRGWDSASYEQYF.

This CDR3 is CASSWRETGGEFF. The gene calls are TRBV5-1 and TRBJ2-1; the TRBD2 assignment by TCRdb is unverifiable without DNA. Germline CDR1 is SGHRS and CDR2 is YFSETQ. The CDR3 loop spans 13 amino acids.

The chain joins TRBV18 to TRBJ1-5; TCRdb proposes TRBD1, but this gene call is untestable without DNA. Germline V gene sequence: CDR1 KGHSH, CDR2 LQKENI. The CDR3 consists of 17 residues. The CDR3 protein is CASSPTHTQGSNQPQHF.

V and J are TRBV11-2 and TRBJ2-2; the D call of TRBD1 rests on TCRdb alone, since no DNA is present to check it. The CDR3 sequence is 21 residues long. CDR1 SGHAT and CDR2 FQNNGV come from the germline V gene. CDR3: CASSLEGVDPRARRITGELFF. Supplemented by reference TRBV11-2 and TRBJ2-2, the full variable domain reads EAGVAQSPRYKIIEKRQSVAFWCNPISGHATLYWYQQILGQGPKLLIQFQNNGVVDDSQLPKDRFSAERLKGVDSTLKIQPAKLEDSAVYLCASSLEGVDPRARRITGELFFGEGSRLTVL.

This chain uses TRBV7-3 with TRBJ2-1; TCRdb's D gene call, TRBD2, goes unchecked for lack of DNA. The CDR3 covers 15 residues. Germline values: CDR1 SGHTA, CDR2 FQGTGA. CDR3 in amino acids: CASSQVGGVYNEQFF.

This chain joins TRBV20-1 and TRBJ1-4; TCRdb picks TRBD1, but there is no DNA to check that call. CDR3 length equals 14 residues. CDR1 and CDR2 from the germline V gene are DFQATT and SNEGSKA (reference sequence). CDR3 region: CSARVRGSGEKLFF.